The 8 T cell receptor beta chains below all came from one sample that was sequenced in a study of blood T cell repertoires in COVID-19. Measured with immunoSEQ multiplex PCR; TCRdb has only the in-frame clones, and not every one. The table shows approximately 250,000 clones, with about 87% occurring only once. The specimen sequenced was PBMCs or T cells enriched from blood (not recorded which). These receptors were taken from a woman in her 40s with acute COVID-19.

The chain couples TRBV12-5 to TRBJ2-2, with a tentative D call TRBD1 (6 bases). There are 15 residues in the CDR3. The V end was cut by 2 bases, the J end by 4 bases, with 11 bases between. Germline-derived CDR1 and CDR2 are LGHNT and FRNRAP. The CDR3 sequence is CASGLTPGVTGELFF. The CDR3 DNA follows: TGTGCTAGTGGTTTGACACCAGGGGTCACCGGGGAGCTGTTTTTT.

The chain joins TRBV2 to TRBJ1-5; 7 positions agree with TRBD1. CDR3 length equals 13 residues. CDR1 and CDR2 from the germline V gene are SNHLY and FYNNEI. V shed 6 bases, J shed 4 bases, and the junction held 3 bases outside the gene matches. The CDR3 DNA reads as TGTGCCAGCAGAGGGACAGAGAATCAGCCCCAGCATTTT. Translating gives CASRGTENQPQHF.

The CDR3 protein is CASSAAGSADTQYF. CDR3 bases: TGTGCCAGCAGCGCGGCGGGTAGTGCGGATACGCAGTATTTT. The chain employs TRBV9 and TRBJ2-3; D might be TRBD2 (5 bases). Trimming took 3 bases from V and 6 from J, leaving 14 bases between them. CDR1 is SGDLS and CDR2 is YYNGEE in the germline V gene. The CDR3 runs 14 residues.

V and J are TRBV5-4 and TRBJ2-1; TRBD2 matches 10 bases. Germline V gene lookup returns CDR1 SGHNT and CDR2 YYREEE (reference sequence). V shed 3 bases, J shed 0 bases, and the junction held 0 bases outside the gene matches. The CDR3 runs to 15 residues. CDR3 region: CASSSSGSSYNEQFF. In DNA form, the CDR3 reads TGTGCCAGCAGCTCTAGCGGGAGCTCCTACAATGAGCAGTTCTTC.

Here the CDR3 reads CASSLGQGPSYEQYF. Here the CDR3 DNA reads TGTGCCAGCAGCTTGGGACAGGGCCCCTCGTACGAGCAGTACTTC. V is TRBV7-3 and J is TRBJ2-7; 9 bases align to TRBD1. V lost 3 bases and J lost 4; bases outside the gene matches: 7. Germline V gene sequence: CDR1 SGHTA, CDR2 FQGTGA. CDR3 length: 15 residues.

The chain employs TRBV19 and TRBJ2-3, with 8 bases matching TRBD1. Germline V gives CDR1 LNHDA, CDR2 SQIVND (reference sequence). The trim removed 1 base at V and 9 bases at J, leaving 12 bases unmatched. This CDR3 spans 16 amino acids. CDR3 residues: CASSIGQGLGIDTQYF. In DNA form, the CDR3 reads TGTGCCAGTAGTATAGGACAGGGGTTGGGGATAGACACGCAGTATTTT.

The chain combines TRBV28 with TRBJ1-1, with D unresolved. Per germline, CDR1 MDHEN and CDR2 SYDVKM. V lost 4 bases, J lost 4 bases, and 16 bases lay in between. This CDR3 comprises 15 residues. CDR3 loop: CASSSQAVKSTEAFF. For the CDR3, the DNA is TGTGCCAGCAGTTCCCAGGCAGTCAAGAGCACTGAAGCTTTCTTT.

As to this clone: The same CDR3 is also encoded by other DNA sequences in this sample. The chain joins TRBV19 to TRBJ1-1; D remains ambiguous. Germline V gene sequence: CDR1 LNHDA, CDR2 SQIVND (reference sequence). There are 13 residues in the CDR3. V was pared by 6 bases and J by 0 bases, with 8 bases between. This CDR3 is CASRGQMNTEAFF. The CDR3 DNA follows: TGTGCCAGTAGGGGCCAGATGAACACTGAAGCTTTCTTT.